What follows are 20 T cell receptor beta chains derived from one specimen sequenced in a study of control samples from healthy donors and cancer patients. Assay used: immunoSEQ multiplex PCR; TCRdb lists only in-frame clones, some missing. The sample records around 130,000 clones, more than 70% being singletons. Sequencing was carried out using blood. Every receptor here comes from a man between 50 and 59 years old in good health.

The V gene is TRBV16, the J gene TRBJ1-3, with TRBD1 matching over 8 bases. V lost 0 bases, J lost 3 bases, and 4 bases stayed unmatched. This CDR3 has 16 residues. Per germline, CDR1 KGHSY and CDR2 FQNENV. The DNA of the CDR3 is TGTGCCAGCAGCCAATCCCCAGGGGGCCTTGGAAACACCATATATTTT. Translated: CASSQSPGGLGNTIYF.

CDR3 residues: CASSETGGAINQPQHF. CDR3 coding DNA: TGTGCCAGTAGTGAGACAGGGGGGGCCATCAATCAGCCCCAGCATTTT. The rearrangement uses TRBV19 and TRBJ1-5; 9 bases line up with TRBD1. The CDR3 covers 16 residues. CDR1 is LNHDA and CDR2 is SQIVND in the germline V gene (reference sequence). The J segment lost 3 bases and the V segment lost 5 bases, leaving 8 bases of the junction unmatched.

The CDR3 DNA sequence: TGTGCCAGCAGCTTGCCCAGGGGTTCCACAGATACGCAGTATTTT. Translation: CASSLPRGSTDTQYF. The chain employs TRBV5-6 and TRBJ2-3, with D maybe TRBD1 (6 bases). Trimming left V 1 base short and J 2 bases short, with 11 bases between. Germline V CDR1 and CDR2: SGHDT, YYEEEE. The CDR3 covers 15 residues.

The chain employs TRBV12-3 or TRBV12-4 and TRBJ2-7; D is ambiguous. V dropped 6 bases and J dropped 5 bases, with 14 bases sitting between them. The CDR3 has 13 amino acids. Here the CDR3 reads CASSSRPYNEQYF. The CDR3 DNA is TGTGCCAGCAGCTCCCGACCATACAACGAGCAGTACTTC.

The chain couples TRBV19 to TRBJ1-2; D is perhaps TRBD1 (6 bases). This CDR3 is built from 12 residues. CDR1 LNHDA and CDR2 SQIVND come from the germline V gene (reference sequence). Trimming stripped 3 bases from V and 6 bases from J, with 8 bases between. The CDR3 protein is CASSIQGHGYTF. The CDR3 DNA follows: TGTGCCAGTAGTATTCAGGGGCATGGCTACACCTTC.

The chain couples TRBV5-1 to TRBJ1-5; maybe TRBD1 (5 bases). The ends were cut back, 0 bases at V and 6 bases at J, with 13 bases in the middle. This CDR3 spans 15 amino acids. CDR1 is SGHRS, CDR2 YFSETQ, per germline. The DNA of the CDR3 is TGCGCCAGCAGCTTGGCGGGGGGAGAAGGTCAGCCCCAGCATTTT. The encoded protein is CASSLAGGEGQPQHF.

The CDR3 DNA is TGTGCCAGCAGCTTCGTGAACACTGAAGCTTTCTTT. Amino acid sequence: CASSFVNTEAFF. The chain recombines TRBV7-8 with TRBJ1-1; unclear D gene. The V gene's germline CDR1 is SGHVS and CDR2 FQNEAQ. The CDR3 sequence is 12 residues long. Between the trimmed V and J ends, which lost 3 bases and 0 bases, there was a span of 2 bases.

The genes are TRBV6-5 and TRBJ1-1; the D is unclear. Between the trimmed V and J ends, which lost 7 bases and 5 bases, there was a span of 11 bases. The CDR3 contains 12 residues. Germline loops: CDR1 MNHEY, CDR2 SVGAGI. In nucleotides, the CDR3 is TGTGCCAGCACCCCACCGGGGACTGAAGCTTTCTTT. This sequence encodes CASTPPGTEAFF.

The chain joins TRBV15 to TRBJ2-7; 8 bases align to TRBD2. With 3 bases clipped from V and 2 bases from J, the junction kept 9 bases outside the gene matches. From germline, CDR1 is LNHNV and CDR2 YYDKDF (reference sequence). This CDR3 spans 16 amino acids. The CDR3 loop is CATSSQTSVRTYEQYF. The CDR3 nucleotides are TGTGCCACCAGCAGCCAGACTAGCGTGAGAACCTACGAGCAGTACTTC.

The chain has TRBV29-1 and TRBJ1-2, with D uncertain. Germline CDR1 is SQVTM and CDR2 is ANQGSEA. The CDR3 extends over 12 amino acids. Trimming stripped 6 bases from V and 4 bases from J, with 12 bases between. The CDR3 DNA sequence: TGCAGCGTCCCGGACCGTGCCTATGGCTACACCTTC. Encoded protein: CSVPDRAYGYTF.

This clone was counted a single time. The rearrangement joins TRBV11-2 to TRBJ1-1; unclear D gene. CDR1 and CDR2 (germline): SGHAT, FQNNGV. The V gene lost 4 bases and the J gene lost 3 bases, with 9 bases spanning the gap. CDR3 length equals 13 residues. CDR3 nucleotide sequence: TGTGCCAGCAGCTCAGGACCTTACACTGAAGCTTTCTTT. Residues: CASSSGPYTEAFF.

This chain connects TRBV3-1 (or the pseudogene TRBV3-2) to TRBJ1-2, with unresolved D. Trimming shortened V by 2 bases and J by 3 bases, and 7 bases separated the two germline ends. The germline V gene encodes CDR1 LGHDT and CDR2 YNNKEL (reference sequence). The length of the CDR3 is 13 residues. CDR3 in DNA: TGTGCCAGCAGCCAACGGGGTGACTATGGCTACACCTTC. Translation gives CASSQRGDYGYTF.

The chain joins TRBV11-3 to TRBJ2-3, with TRBD2 identical over 9 bases. The germline gives CDR1 SGHNT, CDR2 YENEEA. Trimming at V came to 1 base and at J to 2 bases, leaving 7 bases not matched to a gene. This CDR3 has 17 amino acids. CDR3 sequence (DNA): TGTGCCAGCAGCTTAGGGTCTAGCGGGGCCGTCACAGATACGCAGTATTTT. Its translation: CASSLGSSGAVTDTQYF.

The chain is built from TRBV6-1 and TRBJ1-5; D remains ambiguous. The germline gives CDR1 MNHNS, CDR2 SASEGT. V lost 3 bases and J 8 bases, leaving 8 bases between the germline ends. This CDR3 contains 12 residues. In nucleotides, the CDR3 is TGTGCCAGCAGTGATCATAGGGAGCCCCAGCATTTT. Protein product: CASSDHREPQHF.

V and J are TRBV3-1 (or the pseudogene TRBV3-2) and TRBJ2-7; 8 nucleotides match TRBD1. Trimming removed 5 bases from V and 2 bases from J; junction bases left unmatched: 5. CDR3 length equals 14 residues. Germline lookup yields CDR1 LGHDT and CDR2 YNNKEL (reference sequence). The CDR3 sequence is CASSDGTGPYEQYF. CDR3 bases: TGTGCCAGCAGCGATGGGACAGGCCCCTACGAGCAGTACTTC.

The chain recombines TRBV6-2 or TRBV6-3 with TRBJ2-7; a possible D gene is TRBD1 (6 bases). The CDR3 is 13 amino acids. Germline lookup yields CDR1 MNHEY and CDR2 SVGEGT. V lost 0 bases and J lost 6, with 9 bases in between. The CDR3 loop is CASSYSTRGEQYF. In DNA, the CDR3 is TGTGCCAGCAGTTACTCGACCAGGGGCGAGCAGTACTTC.

The rearrangement links TRBV3-1 (or the pseudogene TRBV3-2) to TRBJ1-4, with 7 bases lining up with TRBD1. The CDR3 is 15 amino acids. Germline V lookup: CDR1 LGHDT, CDR2 YNNKEL (reference sequence). Trimming at V came to 1 base and at J to 4 bases, leaving 3 bases not matched to a gene. CDR3 in amino acids: CASSQGTGHNEKLFF. The DNA of the CDR3 is TGTGCCAGCAGCCAAGGGACAGGCCATAATGAAAAACTGTTTTTT.

The chain links TRBV6-5 to TRBJ2-6; D is undetermined. V was clipped by 2 bases and J by 2 bases, with 1 base between them. The CDR3 sequence is 13 residues long. CDR1 MNHEY and CDR2 SVGAGI come from the germline V gene. The CDR3: CASSYAGANVLTF. The DNA for the CDR3 is TGTGCCAGCAGTTACGCTGGGGCCAACGTCCTGACTTTC.

The J gene is TRBJ2-3, the V gene TRBV30; no reliable D call. In germline, CDR1 is GTSNPN, CDR2 SVGIG (reference sequence). V was trimmed by 4 bases and J by 6 bases, leaving 5 bases between them. The CDR3 totals 10 residues. CDR3 sequence reads: CAWNSDTQYF. The CDR3 nucleotides are TGTGCCTGGAACAGTGATACGCAGTATTTT. Combining the CDR3 with reference TRBV30 and TRBJ2-3 gives the whole variable domain SQTIHQWPATLVQPVGSPLSLECTVEGTSNPNLYWYRQAAGRGLQLLFYSVGIGQISSEVPQNLSASRPQDRQFILSSKKLLLSDSGFYLCAWNSDTQYFGPGTRLTVL.

The count of this clone is one. The genes are TRBV6-5 and TRBJ1-5; possible D gene TRBD1, 6 bases. The CDR3 spans 15 residues. V shed 6 bases and J shed 5 bases, with 17 bases lying between them. The germline V gene has CDR1 MNHEY and CDR2 SVGAGI. The CDR3 here is CASSSDRFSDQPQHF. In nucleotides, the CDR3 is TGTGCCAGCAGCTCTGACAGGTTTTCCGATCAGCCCCAGCATTTT.